This T cell receptor (beta chain) comes out of a study of blood T cell repertoires in COVID-19. Study information: Collection of acute and convalescent COVID-19 samples took place in the United States, Italy and Spain.

As processed by the authors: By means of reference gene primer amplification, nucleated cell counts were estimated. This table comes from immunoSEQ multiplex PCR, and its TCRdb copy is limited to in-frame clones, with some not included. Clone size and V and J calls were adopted from that table, with D and trimming inferred from the DNA. The profile shows 110,000 to 150,000 clones, 80% to 90% of them singletons. The origin of this receptor is a woman aged 45-59 years with acute or convalescent COVID-19. The sequencing sample was made of peripheral blood.

Here the CDR3 DNA reads TGTGCCAGCAAGGGCGGACAGGGGCGAACCTTGAACACTGAAGCTTTCTTT. It translates to CASKGGQGRTLNTEAFF. This rearrangement joins TRBV27 to TRBJ1-1; 9 bases fit TRBD1. Germline CDR1 is MNHEY and CDR2 is SMNVEV (reference sequence). The CDR3 sequence is 17 residues long. The V segment lost 7 bases and the J segment 0 bases; nucleotides outside the gene matches: 12.